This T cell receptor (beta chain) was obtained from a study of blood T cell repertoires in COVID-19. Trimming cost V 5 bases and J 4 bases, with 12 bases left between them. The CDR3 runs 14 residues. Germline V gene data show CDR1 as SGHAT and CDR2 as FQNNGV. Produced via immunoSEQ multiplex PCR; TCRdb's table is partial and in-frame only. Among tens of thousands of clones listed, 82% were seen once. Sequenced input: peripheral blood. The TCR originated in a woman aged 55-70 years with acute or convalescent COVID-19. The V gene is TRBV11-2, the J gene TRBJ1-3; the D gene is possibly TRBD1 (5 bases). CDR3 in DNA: TGTGCCAGCAGCCTAGGACATACCGGAAACACCATATATTTT. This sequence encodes CASSLGHTGNTIYF.